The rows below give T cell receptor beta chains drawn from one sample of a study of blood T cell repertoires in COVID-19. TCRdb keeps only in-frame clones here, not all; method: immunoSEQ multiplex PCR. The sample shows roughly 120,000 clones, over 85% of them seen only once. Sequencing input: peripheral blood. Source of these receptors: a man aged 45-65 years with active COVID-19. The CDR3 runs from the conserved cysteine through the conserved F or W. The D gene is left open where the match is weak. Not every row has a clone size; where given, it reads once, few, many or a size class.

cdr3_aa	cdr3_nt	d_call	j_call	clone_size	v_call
CASSLSGGVYNEQFF	TGCGCCAGCAGCCTGAGCGGAGGGGTCTACAATGAGCAGTTCTTC	NA	TRBJ2-1	NA	TRBV5-1
CASSLAGRDRFNF	TGTGCCAGCAGCTTAGCTGGGCGGGACAGGTTCAATTTT	TRBD1	TRBJ2-3	medium-sized	TRBV7-9
CASSSQSDSPLHF	TGTGCCAGCAGCTCACAGAGTGATTCACCCCTCCACTTT	NA	TRBJ1-6	once	TRBV9
CASSQERSSSYNEQFF	TGTGCCAGCAGCCAAGAAAGATCCAGCTCCTACAATGAGCAGTTCTTC	NA	TRBJ2-1	NA	TRBV4-2
CAWSGLAGSTDTQYF	TGTGCCTGGAGTGGTCTAGCGGGGAGCACAGATACGCAGTATTTT	TRBD2	TRBJ2-3	NA	TRBV30
CASSPGGAASTDTQYF	TGTGCCAGCAGCCCGGGCGGGGCGGCTAGCACAGATACGCAGTATTTT	NA	TRBJ2-3	NA	TRBV11-2
CASSSGTVNTGELFF	TGTGCCAGCAGTTCCGGGACAGTGAACACCGGGGAGCTGTTTTTT	TRBD1	TRBJ2-2	NA	TRBV27
CASSHSGTGVNTGELFF	TGTGCCAGCTCGCACTCCGGGACAGGGGTAAACACCGGGGAGCTGTTTTTT	TRBD1	TRBJ2-2	NA	TRBV18
CASSPPGGVSGANVLTF	TGTGCCAGCAGTCCCCCAGGCGGGGTTTCTGGGGCCAACGTCCTGACTTTC	NA	TRBJ2-6	NA	TRBV2
CASSHRKNTEAFF	TGTGCCAGTTCCCACAGGAAGAACACTGAAGCTTTCTTT	NA	TRBJ1-1	NA	TRBV19
CASSYSGGNIQYF	TGTGCCAGCAGTTACTCAGGGGGGAACATTCAGTACTTC	NA	TRBJ2-4	NA	TRBV12-3/TRBV12-4
CASSLERTGSYEQYF	TGTGCCAGCAGCTTAGAACGGACTGGGAGCTACGAGCAGTACTTC	NA	TRBJ2-7	NA	TRBV5-7
CASSANLNHYRVSYEQYF	TGTGCCAGCAGCGCGAACTTAAACCACTACAGGGTATCCTACGAGCAGTACTTC	NA	TRBJ2-7	NA	TRBV7-6
CASSDSRGPYGYTF	TGTGCCAGCAGTGACTCCAGGGGGCCCTATGGCTACACCTTC	TRBD1	TRBJ1-2	NA	TRBV2
CASSLQGARSPLHF	TGTGCCAGCAGCCTACAGGGGGCGAGGTCACCCCTCCACTTT	TRBD1	TRBJ1-6	once	TRBV14
CASSVGSGSSYEQYF	TGTGCCAGCAGCGTGGGTAGCGGTTCTTCCTACGAGCAGTACTTC	NA	TRBJ2-7	NA	TRBV9
CASSQVSDSPLHF	TGTGCCAGCAGCCAAGTGTCCGATTCACCCCTCCACTTT	NA	TRBJ1-6	NA	TRBV3-1/TRBV3-2
CASSYPRDDGYTF	TGTGCCAGCAGTTACCCCCGGGATGATGGCTACACCTTC	NA	TRBJ1-2	NA	TRBV6-6
CASSPGQYTGELFF	TGTGCCAGCTCGCCGGGACAGTACACCGGGGAGCTGTTTTTT	TRBD1	TRBJ2-2	NA	TRBV18
CASSWGQTIQETQYF	TGTGCCAGTAGTTGGGGACAGACGATCCAAGAGACCCAGTACTTC	TRBD1	TRBJ2-5	NA	TRBV19
CASSLPGVVAFF	TGTGCCAGCTCACTACCCGGGGTTGTGGCTTTCTTT	NA	TRBJ1-1	NA	TRBV18
CATLEGQGSNTQYF	TGCGCCACCCTAGAGGGACAGGGATCAAATACGCAGTATTTT	TRBD1	TRBJ2-3	NA	TRBV10-2
CASSRDRYTGELFF	TGTGCCAGCAGCCGGGACAGATACACCGGGGAGCTGTTTTTT	TRBD1	TRBJ2-2	few	TRBV14
CASSPSRTGARAFF	TGTGCCAGCAGCCCTAGTCGGACAGGGGCTCGGGCTTTCTTT	TRBD1	TRBJ1-1	few	TRBV11-1